The TCR beta chain described here comes from a study of shared clonotypes between healthy human individuals. Looking at the study overall: Ranging from 18 to 49 in age, donors were a couple of women and a few men.

Partitioning of CD4+ cells yielded a CD45RA+ naive subset and a CD45RA-negative memory subset. Findings and limits, study-wide: Naive CD4 clonotypes were shared across a handful of donors at about 5.2%.

Germline V gives CDR1 KGHSH, CDR2 LQKENI. V was shortened by 0 bases and J by 0 bases, with 20 bases between the two germline ends. There are 19 residues in the CDR3. With regard to this clone: Its antigen is still unknown.

Produced via immunoSEQ multiplex PCR; TCRdb's table is partial and in-frame only. Altogether approximately 2.5 million clones are present, more than 80% being singletons, with the ten largest covering 0.11% to 0.15%. The sample comprised naive CD4+ T cells sorted from blood. Subset given: CD45RA+ positively selected. This receptor was obtained from a young man in good health. The chain employs TRBV18 and TRBJ1-1, with D unresolved. The CDR3 DNA sequence: TGTGCCAGCTCACCACCCCTTTATATCGGGAGAAACATGAACACTGAAGCTTTCTTT. Residues: CASSPPLYIGRNMNTEAFF. The variable domain in full, with the rest retrieved from reference TRBV18 and TRBJ1-1, is NAGVMQNPRHLVRRRGQEARLRCSPMKGHSHVYWYRQLPEEGLKFMVYLQKENIIDESGMPKERFSAEFPKEGPSILRIQQVVRGDSAAYFCASSPPLYIGRNMNTEAFFGQGTRLTVV.